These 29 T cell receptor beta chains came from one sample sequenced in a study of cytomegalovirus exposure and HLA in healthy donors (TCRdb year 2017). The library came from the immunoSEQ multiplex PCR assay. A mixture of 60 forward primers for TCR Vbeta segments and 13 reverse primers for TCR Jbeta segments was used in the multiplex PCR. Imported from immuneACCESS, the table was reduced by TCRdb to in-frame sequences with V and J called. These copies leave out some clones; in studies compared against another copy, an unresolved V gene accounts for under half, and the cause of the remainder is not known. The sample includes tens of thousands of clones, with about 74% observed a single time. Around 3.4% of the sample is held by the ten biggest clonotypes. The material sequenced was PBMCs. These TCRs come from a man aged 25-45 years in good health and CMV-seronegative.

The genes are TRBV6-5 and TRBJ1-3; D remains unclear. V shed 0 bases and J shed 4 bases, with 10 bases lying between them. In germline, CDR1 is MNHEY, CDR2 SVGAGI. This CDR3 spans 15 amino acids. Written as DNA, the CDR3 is TGTGCCAGCAGTTACTCGAGGGTTCGGGGAAACACCATATATTTT. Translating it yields CASSYSRVRGNTIYF.

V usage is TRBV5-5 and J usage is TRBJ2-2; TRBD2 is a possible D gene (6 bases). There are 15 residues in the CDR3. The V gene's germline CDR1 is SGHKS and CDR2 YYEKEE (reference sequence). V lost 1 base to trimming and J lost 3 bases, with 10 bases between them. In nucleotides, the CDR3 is TGTGCCAGCAGCTTGATGGGGGGACACACCGGGGAGCTGTTTTTT. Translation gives CASSLMGGHTGELFF.

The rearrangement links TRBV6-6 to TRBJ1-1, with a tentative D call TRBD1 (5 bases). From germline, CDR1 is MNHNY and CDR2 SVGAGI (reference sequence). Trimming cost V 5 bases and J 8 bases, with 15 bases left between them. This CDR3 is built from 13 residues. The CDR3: CASSPFQGSEAFF. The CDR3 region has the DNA TGTGCCAGCAGTCCCTTCCAGGGTTCCGAAGCTTTCTTT.

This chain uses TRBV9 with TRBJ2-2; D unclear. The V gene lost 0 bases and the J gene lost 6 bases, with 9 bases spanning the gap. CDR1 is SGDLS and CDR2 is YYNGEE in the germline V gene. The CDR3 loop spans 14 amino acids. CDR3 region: CASSVDPVPGELFF. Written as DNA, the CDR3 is TGTGCCAGCAGCGTAGACCCGGTTCCCGGGGAGCTGTTTTTT.

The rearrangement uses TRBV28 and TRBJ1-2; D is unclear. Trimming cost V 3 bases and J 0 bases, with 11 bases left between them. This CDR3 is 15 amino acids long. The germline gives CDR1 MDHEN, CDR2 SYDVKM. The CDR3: CASSFRGIPNYGYTF. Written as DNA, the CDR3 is TGTGCCAGCAGTTTTCGGGGAATTCCTAACTATGGCTACACCTTC.

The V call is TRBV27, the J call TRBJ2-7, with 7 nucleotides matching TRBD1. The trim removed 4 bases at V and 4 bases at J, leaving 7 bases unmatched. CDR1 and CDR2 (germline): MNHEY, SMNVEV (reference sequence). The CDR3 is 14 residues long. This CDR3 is CASSYSGGQYEQYF. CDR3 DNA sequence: TGTGCCAGCAGTTACTCAGGGGGTCAGTACGAGCAGTACTTC.

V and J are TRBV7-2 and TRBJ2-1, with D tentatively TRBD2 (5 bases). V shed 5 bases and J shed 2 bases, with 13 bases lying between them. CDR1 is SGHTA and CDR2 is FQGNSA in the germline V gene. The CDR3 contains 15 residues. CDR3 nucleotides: TGTGCCAGCAGCCCAACGAGGGATACCTACAATGAGCAGTTCTTC. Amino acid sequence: CASSPTRDTYNEQFF. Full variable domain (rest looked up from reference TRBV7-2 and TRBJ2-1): GAGVSQSPSNKVTEKGKDVELRCDPISGHTALYWYRQSLGQGLEFLIYFQGNSAPDKSGLPSDRFSAERTGGSVSTLTIQRTQQEDSAVYLCASSPTRDTYNEQFFGPGTRLTVL.

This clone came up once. The CDR3 here is CASSQAGYDGYTF. The DNA for the CDR3 is TGCGCCAGCAGCCAAGCAGGCTACGATGGCTACACCTTC. The V gene is TRBV4-1, the J gene TRBJ1-2; D gene uncertain. The CDR3 is 13 amino acids. V lost 1 base, J lost 6 bases, and 9 bases lay in between. The germline V gene has CDR1 MGHRA and CDR2 YSYEKL.

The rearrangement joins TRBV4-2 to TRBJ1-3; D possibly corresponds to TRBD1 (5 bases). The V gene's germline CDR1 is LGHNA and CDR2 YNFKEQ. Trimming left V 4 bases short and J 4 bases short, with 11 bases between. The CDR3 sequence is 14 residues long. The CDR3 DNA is TGTGCCAGCAGCCGTACAGGATCCGGAAACACCATATATTTT. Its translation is CASSRTGSGNTIYF.

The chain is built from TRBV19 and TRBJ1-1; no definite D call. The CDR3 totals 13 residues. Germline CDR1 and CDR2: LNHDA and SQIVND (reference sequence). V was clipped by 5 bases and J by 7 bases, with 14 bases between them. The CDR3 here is CASSHNTGGEAFF. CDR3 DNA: TGTGCCAGTAGTCACAATACGGGTGGTGAAGCTTTCTTT. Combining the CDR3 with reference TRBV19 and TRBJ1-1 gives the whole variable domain DGGITQSPKYLFRKEGQNVTLSCEQNLNHDAMYWYRQDPGQGLRLIYYSQIVNDFQKGDIAEGYSVSREKKESFPLTVTSAQKNPTAFYLCASSHNTGGEAFFGQGTRLTVV.

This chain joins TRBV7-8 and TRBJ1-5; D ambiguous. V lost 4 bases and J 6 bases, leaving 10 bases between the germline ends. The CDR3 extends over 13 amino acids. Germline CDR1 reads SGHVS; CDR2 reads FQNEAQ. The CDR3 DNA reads TGTGCCAGCAGCTCCCACCAGGTTCAGCCCCAGCATTTT. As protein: CASSSHQVQPQHF.

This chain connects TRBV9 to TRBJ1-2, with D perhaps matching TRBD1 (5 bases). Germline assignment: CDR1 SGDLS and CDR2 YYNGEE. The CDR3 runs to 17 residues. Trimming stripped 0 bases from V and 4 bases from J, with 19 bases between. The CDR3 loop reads CASSVGTGRQGSYGYTF. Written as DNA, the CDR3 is TGTGCCAGCAGCGTAGGTACCGGGAGGCAGGGATCCTATGGCTACACCTTC.

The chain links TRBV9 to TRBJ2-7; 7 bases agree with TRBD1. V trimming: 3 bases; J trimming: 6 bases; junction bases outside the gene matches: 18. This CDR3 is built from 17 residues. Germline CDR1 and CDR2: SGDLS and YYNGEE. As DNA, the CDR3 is TGTGCCAGCAGCGCCAACCCCTCCGGGACAGAATCAACCGAGCAGTACTTC. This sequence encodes CASSANPSGTESTEQYF.

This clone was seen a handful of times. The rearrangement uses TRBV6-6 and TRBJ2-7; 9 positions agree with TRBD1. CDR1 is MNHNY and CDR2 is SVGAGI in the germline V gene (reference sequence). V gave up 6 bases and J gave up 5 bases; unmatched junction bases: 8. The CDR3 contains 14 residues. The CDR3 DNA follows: TGTGCCAGCAGAGTACAGGGGGCGGTACACGAGCAGTACTTC. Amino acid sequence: CASRVQGAVHEQYF.

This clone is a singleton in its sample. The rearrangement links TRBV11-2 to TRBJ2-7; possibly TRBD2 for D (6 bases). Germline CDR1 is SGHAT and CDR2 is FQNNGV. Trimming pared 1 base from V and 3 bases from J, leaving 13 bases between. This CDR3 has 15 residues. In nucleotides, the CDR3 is TGTGCCAGCAGCTTAGCAGGGAGGACATTCTACGAGCAGTACTTC. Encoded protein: CASSLAGRTFYEQYF.

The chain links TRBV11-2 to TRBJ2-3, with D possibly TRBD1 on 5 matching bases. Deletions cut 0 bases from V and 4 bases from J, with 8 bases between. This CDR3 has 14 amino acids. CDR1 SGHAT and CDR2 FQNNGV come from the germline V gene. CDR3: CASSLDRVADTQYF. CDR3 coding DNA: TGTGCCAGCAGCTTAGACAGGGTAGCAGATACGCAGTATTTT.

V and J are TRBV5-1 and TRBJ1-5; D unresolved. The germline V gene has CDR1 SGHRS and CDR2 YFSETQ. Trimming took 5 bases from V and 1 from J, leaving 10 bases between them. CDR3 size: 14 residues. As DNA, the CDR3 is TGCGCCAGCAGTCCGGGAGGGAGCAATCAGCCCCAGCATTTT. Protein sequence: CASSPGGSNQPQHF.

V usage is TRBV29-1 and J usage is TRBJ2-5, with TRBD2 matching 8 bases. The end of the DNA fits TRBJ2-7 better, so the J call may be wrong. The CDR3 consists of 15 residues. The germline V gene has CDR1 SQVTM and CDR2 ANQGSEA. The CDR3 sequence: CSVEGGRSNGYEQYF. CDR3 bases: TGCAGCGTTGAAGGCGGGAGGTCCAACGGATACGAGCAGTACTTC.

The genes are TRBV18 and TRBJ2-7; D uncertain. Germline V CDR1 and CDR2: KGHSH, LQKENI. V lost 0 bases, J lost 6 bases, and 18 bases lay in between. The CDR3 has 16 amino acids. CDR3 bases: TGTGCCAGCTCACCACCGGGCAGGATGTCGACCGTCGAGCAGTACTTC. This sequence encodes CASSPPGRMSTVEQYF. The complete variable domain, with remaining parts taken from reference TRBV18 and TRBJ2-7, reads NAGVMQNPRHLVRRRGQEARLRCSPMKGHSHVYWYRQLPEEGLKFMVYLQKENIIDESGMPKERFSAEFPKEGPSILRIQQVVRGDSAAYFCASSPPGRMSTVEQYFGPGTRLTVT.

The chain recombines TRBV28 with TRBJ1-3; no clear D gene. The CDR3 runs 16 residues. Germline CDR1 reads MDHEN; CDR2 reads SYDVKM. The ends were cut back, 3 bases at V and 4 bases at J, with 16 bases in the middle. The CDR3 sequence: CASSFITYRGGNTIYF. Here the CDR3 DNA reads TGTGCCAGCAGTTTTATTACCTATAGAGGGGGAAACACCATATATTTT.

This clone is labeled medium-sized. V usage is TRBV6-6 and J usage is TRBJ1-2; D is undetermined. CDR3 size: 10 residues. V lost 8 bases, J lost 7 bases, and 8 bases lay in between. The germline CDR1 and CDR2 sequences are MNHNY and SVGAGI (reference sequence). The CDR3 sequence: CASRSGGYTF. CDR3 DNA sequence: TGTGCCAGCCGCTCCGGTGGCTACACCTTC.

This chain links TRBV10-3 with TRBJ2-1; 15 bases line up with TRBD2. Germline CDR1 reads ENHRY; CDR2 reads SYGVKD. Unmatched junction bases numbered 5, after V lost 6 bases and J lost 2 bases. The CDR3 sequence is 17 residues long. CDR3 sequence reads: CAIRYGLAGGPYNEQFF. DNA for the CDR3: TGTGCCATCAGATATGGACTAGCGGGAGGGCCCTACAATGAGCAGTTCTTC.

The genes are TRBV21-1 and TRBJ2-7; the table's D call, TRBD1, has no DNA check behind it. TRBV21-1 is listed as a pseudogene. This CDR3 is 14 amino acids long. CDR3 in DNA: TGTGCCAGCAGTACCGACAGACCTCTCTACGAGCAGTACTTC. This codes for CASSTDRPLYEQYF.

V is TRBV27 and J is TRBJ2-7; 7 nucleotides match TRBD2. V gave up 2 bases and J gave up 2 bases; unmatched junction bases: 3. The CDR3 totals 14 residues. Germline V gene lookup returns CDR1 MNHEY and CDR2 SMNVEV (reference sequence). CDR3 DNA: TGTGCCAGCAGTTTAGGGGGGGGGACCTACGAGCAGTACTTC. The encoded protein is CASSLGGGTYEQYF.

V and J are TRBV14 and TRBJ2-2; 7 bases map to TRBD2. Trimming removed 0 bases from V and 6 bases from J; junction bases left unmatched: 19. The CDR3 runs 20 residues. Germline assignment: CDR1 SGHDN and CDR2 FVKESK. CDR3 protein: CASSQDTRSGTSRDSGELFF. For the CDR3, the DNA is TGTGCCAGCAGCCAAGATACTCGGAGCGGGACCTCCCGGGATTCCGGGGAGCTGTTTTTT.

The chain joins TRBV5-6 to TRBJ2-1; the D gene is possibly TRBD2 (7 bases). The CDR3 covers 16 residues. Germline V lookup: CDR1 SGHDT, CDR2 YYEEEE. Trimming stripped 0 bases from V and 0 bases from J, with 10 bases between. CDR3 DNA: TGTGCCAGCAGCTTGGGGGCGGGGGCCTCCTACAATGAGCAGTTCTTC. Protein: CASSLGAGASYNEQFF.

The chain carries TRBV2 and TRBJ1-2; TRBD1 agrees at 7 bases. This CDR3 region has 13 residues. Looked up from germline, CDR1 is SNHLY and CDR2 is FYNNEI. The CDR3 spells CATRGTLNYGYTF. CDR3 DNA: TGTGCTACCAGGGGGACTCTTAACTATGGCTACACCTTC.

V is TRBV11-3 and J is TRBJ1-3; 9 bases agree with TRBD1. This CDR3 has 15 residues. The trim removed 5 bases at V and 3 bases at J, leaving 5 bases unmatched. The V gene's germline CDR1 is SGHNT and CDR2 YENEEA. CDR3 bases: TGTGCCAGCAGCCTAACAGGGGGCTTTGGAAACACCATATATTTT. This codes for CASSLTGGFGNTIYF. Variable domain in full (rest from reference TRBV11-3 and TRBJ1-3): EAGVVQSPRYKIIEKKQPVAFWCNPISGHNTLYWYLQNLGQGPELLIRYENEEAVDDSQLPKDRFSAERLKGVDSTLKIQPAELGDSAVYLCASSLTGGFGNTIYFGEGSWLTVV.

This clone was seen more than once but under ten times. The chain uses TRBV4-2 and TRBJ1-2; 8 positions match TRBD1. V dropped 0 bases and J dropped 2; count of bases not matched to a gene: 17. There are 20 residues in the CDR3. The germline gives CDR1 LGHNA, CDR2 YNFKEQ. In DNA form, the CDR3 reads TGTGCCAGCAGCCAAGATCGGGTAGCTCCTGGACAGGGCTGGAACTATGGCTACACCTTC. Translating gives CASSQDRVAPGQGWNYGYTF.